The following is a T cell receptor beta chain sequence with its context. The data derive from a study of blood T cell repertoires in COVID-19. Profiled with immunoSEQ multiplex PCR; TCRdb holds only in-frame clones, not every one. The table has some 100,000 clones, around four fifths seen once. The CDR3 length is 12 residues. From germline, CDR1 is GTSNPN and CDR2 SVGIG (reference sequence). Trimming cost V 1 base and J 6 bases, with 4 bases left between them. The source of this sequence is a man in his 70s with active or convalescent COVID-19. V usage is TRBV30 and J usage is TRBJ1-6; no reliable D call. The sample comprised peripheral blood. The CDR3 nucleotides are TGTGCCTGGAGTGCCTCTAATTCACCCCTCCACTTT. Its protein product is CAWSASNSPLHF.